These 10 T cell receptor beta chains were sequenced from one sample in a study of response to subunit inactivated influenza vaccine. TCRdb independently ran MiXCR on the RT-PCR reads; one entry per CDR3 protein. Of roughly 500,000 distinct CDR3 sequences in the sample, around 25% were seen once. In addition, the sample was reused for a study of T cells expressing NK-cell markers. That study reports: The authors made TCR beta cDNA libraries by 5'RACE template switching. This switching added a universal primer site and UMIs.

Sequencing was performed on CD4+ T cells sorted from PBMCs, taken 11 to 12 days after vaccination. These receptors came from a man in his fifties who received an inactivated influenza vaccine.

This chain uses TRBV7-6 with TRBJ1-1; the match to TRBD1 covers 9 bases. The junction had 7 bases not matched to a gene; V was cut back by 5 bases and J by 6 bases. The germline V gene has CDR1 SGHVS and CDR2 FNYEAQ. This CDR3 has 14 residues. This CDR3 is CASSPPGTGSEAFF. CDR3 coding DNA: TGTGCCAGCAGCCCCCCCGGGACAGGGTCTGAAGCTTTCTTT.

This clonotype has just a few counts. This chain connects TRBV11-2 to TRBJ2-7, with unresolved D. The CDR3 extends over 13 amino acids. Germline V lookup: CDR1 SGHAT, CDR2 FQNNGV. V lost 3 bases and J 6 bases, leaving 12 bases between the germline ends. CDR3 protein: CASSLAGWGEQYF. CDR3 coding DNA: TGTGCCAGCAGCTTGGCCGGCTGGGGCGAGCAGTACTTC. Supplemented by reference TRBV11-2 and TRBJ2-7, the full variable domain reads EAGVAQSPRYKIIEKRQSVAFWCNPISGHATLYWYQQILGQGPKLLIQFQNNGVVDDSQLPKDRFSAERLKGVDSTLKIQPAKLEDSAVYLCASSLAGWGEQYFGPGTRLTVT.

This clonotype was seen a few times. J is TRBJ2-1 and V is TRBV24-1, with 9 bases matching TRBD1. Germline trimming cut 4 bases from V and 15 bases from J; bases unmatched to any gene: 6. Germline CDR1 and CDR2: KGHDR and SFDVKD. The CDR3 extends over 12 amino acids. CDR3 amino acids: CATSDAGTGLFF. DNA for the CDR3: TGTGCCACCAGTGACGCCGGGACAGGGCTGTTCTTC.

The J gene is TRBJ1-1, the V gene TRBV29-1; D is uncertain. The V end lost 4 bases, the J end lost 1 base, and 7 bases lay between the germline ends. Germline CDR1 and CDR2: SQVTM and ANQGSEA. The CDR3 spans 12 residues. In DNA, the CDR3 is TGCAGCGTTGCGGTTGGGAACACTGAAGCTTTCTTT. Its translation: CSVAVGNTEAFF.

V usage is TRBV4-1 and J usage is TRBJ2-2, with D tentatively TRBD2 (6 bases). Germline V gives CDR1 MGHRA, CDR2 YSYEKL. The CDR3 totals 15 residues. Trimming took off 6 bases at V and 2 bases at J, with 13 bases between the two ends. CDR3 nucleotide sequence: TGCGCCAGCAGGGGGGGAATAAGAAACACCGGGGAGCTGTTTTTT. This encodes CASRGGIRNTGELFF.

DNA of the CDR3: TGCAGTGCCTGGATACAGGGGGTTAACATTCAGTACTTC. This encodes CSAWIQGVNIQYF. The chain links TRBV20-1 to TRBJ2-4; 8 bases are shared with TRBD1. The V and J ends lost 6 bases and 7 bases, in that order; junction bases with no gene match: 8. CDR1 is DFQATT and CDR2 is SNEGSKA in the germline V gene (reference sequence). The CDR3 consists of 13 residues.

The chain has TRBV5-1 and TRBJ2-1; 8 positions match TRBD2. Trimming cost V 2 bases and J 6 bases; bases outside gene matches: 19. The CDR3 consists of 19 residues. Germline V lookup: CDR1 SGHRS, CDR2 YFSETQ. CDR3 coding DNA: TGCGCCAGCAGCTTCCTCATGAACCACGGCGGGAGGTTAGCCAATGAGCAGTTCTTC. As protein: CASSFLMNHGGRLANEQFF.

V gene TRBV7-6 combines with J gene TRBJ2-3, with a possible D match to TRBD2 (5 bases). The germline V gene has CDR1 SGHVS and CDR2 FNYEAQ. Trimming left V 6 bases short and J 4 bases short, with 11 bases between. This CDR3 region has 13 residues. In nucleotides, the CDR3 is TGTGCCAGCAGGGGCGTGGGAGCAGATACGCAGTATTTT. This translates into CASRGVGADTQYF.

CDR3 bases: TGTGCCAGCAGTGAAGCCAGTAATGAAAAACTGTTTTTT. Translating gives CASSEASNEKLFF. This chain joins TRBV2 and TRBJ1-4; no reliable D call. V lost 0 bases and J lost 4, with 3 bases in between. Germline CDR1 and CDR2: SNHLY and FYNNEI. The CDR3 is 13 residues long.

This chain connects TRBV7-9 to TRBJ2-7; 7 nucleotides match TRBD1. CDR1 SEHNR and CDR2 FQNEAQ come from the germline V gene (reference sequence). V lost 10 bases to trimming and J lost 2 bases; unmatched junction nucleotides: 5. The CDR3 is made up of 12 amino acids. CDR3: CATDGQAYEQYF. Written as DNA, the CDR3 is TGTGCCACAGACGGACAGGCCTACGAGCAGTACTTC.